This T cell receptor beta chain was observed in a study of T-cell reconstitution after alpha-beta-depleted transplantation in children. A library of TCRbeta sequences, prepared with unique molecular identifiers, was generated. TCRdb re-analysed the PCR reads in MiXCR, keeping a single row per CDR3 protein. This repertoire shows around 450,000 distinct CDR3 sequences, around two fifths found once; its top ten account for around 29%. Trimming left V 3 bases short and J 5 bases short, with 10 bases between. CDR1 DFQATT and CDR2 SNEGSKA come from the germline V gene (reference sequence). The CDR3 sequence is 13 residues long.

The J gene is TRBJ1-4, the V gene TRBV20-1; D is unresolved. This receptor was identified in a girl aged 2 to 9 with aplastic anemia, due to receive a stem cell transplant. Sample: PBMCs, taken before TCRalphabeta/CD19-depleted stem cell transplant. The CDR3 sequence is CSARGVANEKLFF. As DNA, the CDR3 is TGCAGTGCTAGGGGAGTTGCGAATGAAAAACTGTTTTTT.